These 32 T cell receptor beta chains originate from one sample sequenced in a study of CD8+ T cells in alopecia areata. The authors extracted RNA and reverse transcribed it into cDNA as the sequencing template. Sequencing was performed with immunoSEQ multiplex PCR; in TCRdb, only in-frame clones are kept and a portion is missing. The sample lists about 110,000 clones; 55% to 75% were seen once. What was sequenced was CD8+ T cells sorted from blood. These receptors all come from a human donor in good health.

The CDR3 nucleotides read TGTGCCAGCAGCTCTGAGGGTAGCTCTGAAGCTTTCTTT. This sequence encodes CASSSEGSSEAFF. The V call is TRBV11-1, the J call TRBJ1-1; unclear D gene. There are 13 residues in the CDR3. Germline CDR1 is SGHAT and CDR2 is FQDESV (reference sequence). Trimming removed 4 bases from V and 6 bases from J, with 12 bases in between.

This clone was seen a few times. V usage is TRBV7-2 and J usage is TRBJ2-7, with TRBD1 identical over 8 bases. CDR3 length: 15 residues. CDR1 and CDR2 (germline): SGHTA, FQGNSA. V shed 3 bases and J 5 bases; nucleotides not matched to a gene: 9. The CDR3 reads CASSLTGALFDEQYF. In nucleotides, the CDR3 is TGTGCCAGCAGCTTGACAGGGGCGTTGTTCGACGAGCAGTACTTC. Full variable domain (missing parts from reference TRBV7-2 and TRBJ2-7): GAGVSQSPSNKVTEKGKDVELRCDPISGHTALYWYRQSLGQGLEFLIYFQGNSAPDKSGLPSDRFSAERTGGSVSTLTIQRTQQEDSAVYLCASSLTGALFDEQYFGPGTRLTVT.

The chain joins TRBV30 to TRBJ2-3; 7 positions match TRBD2. The CDR3 is 15 residues long. CDR1 GTSNPN and CDR2 SVGIG come from the germline V gene (reference sequence). The V gene end was trimmed by 0 bases and the J gene end by 6 bases; junction bases not matched to a gene: 9. The CDR3 sequence is CAWSVRTRVRDTQYF. The CDR3 bases are TGTGCCTGGAGTGTACGGACTAGGGTGAGGGATACGCAGTATTTT.

This clone was seen a few times. The chain combines TRBV7-3 with TRBJ2-5; the D gene is possibly TRBD2 (6 bases). The CDR3 covers 15 residues. Trimming took 0 bases from V and 5 from J, leaving 13 bases between them. Looked up from germline, CDR1 is SGHTA and CDR2 is FQGTGA. The CDR3 nucleotides read TGTGCCAGCAGCTTAACAGGAGCAGGAGGGGAGACCCAGTACTTC. Encoded protein: CASSLTGAGGETQYF. The variable domain in full, completed from reference TRBV7-3 and TRBJ2-5, reads GAGVSQTPSNKVTEKGKYVELRCDPISGHTALYWYRQSLGQGPEFLIYFQGTGAADDSGLPNDRFFAVRPEGSVSTLKIQRTERGDSAVYLCASSLTGAGGETQYFGPGTRLLVL.

The chain couples TRBV6-1 to TRBJ2-3; D is uncertain. The germline V gene has CDR1 MNHNS and CDR2 SASEGT. Deletions cut 6 bases from V and 6 bases from J, with 10 bases between. The CDR3 is made up of 12 amino acids. CDR3 in DNA: TGTGCCAGCAGACGAACGTTGGATACGCAGTATTTT. Its translation is CASRRTLDTQYF.

The chain joins TRBV23-1 to TRBJ2-7, with D perhaps matching TRBD1 (5 bases). TRBV23-1 is labeled an ORF, and its function is uncertain. The CDR3 extends over 15 amino acids. Between the trimmed V and J ends, which lost 6 bases and 0 bases, there was a span of 15 bases. CDR3 coding DNA: TGCGCCAGCAGACCCCGGACACCGGCCTCCTACGAGCAGTACTTC. As protein: CASRPRTPASYEQYF.

The CDR3 DNA is TGTGCCAGCAGCTATACTAGCGGGGGCTCCTACGAGCAGTACTTC. Protein sequence: CASSYTSGGSYEQYF. The rearrangement links TRBV7-2 to TRBJ2-7; 11 nucleotides align to TRBD2. Germline V gene data show CDR1 as SGHTA and CDR2 as FQGNSA. This CDR3 contains 15 residues. Unmatched junction bases numbered 2, after V lost 4 bases and J lost 0 bases.

The chain is built from TRBV7-2 and TRBJ1-1, with TRBD1 matching 9 bases. V lost 1 base to trimming and J lost 0 bases; unmatched junction nucleotides: 6. Germline V gene sequence: CDR1 SGHTA, CDR2 FQGNSA. The CDR3 has 17 amino acids. DNA for the CDR3: TGTGCCAGCAGCTTAGGACAGGGGGTCCGCATGAACACTGAAGCTTTCTTT. Its translation is CASSLGQGVRMNTEAFF.

J is TRBJ2-7 and V is TRBV4-2, with 8 bases identical to TRBD1. Germline V lookup: CDR1 LGHNA, CDR2 YNFKEQ. This CDR3 is built from 17 residues. The junction had 11 bases not matched to a gene; V was cut back by 0 bases and J by 4 bases. The CDR3 protein is CASSQDPQGAVVYEQYF. CDR3 coding DNA: TGTGCCAGCAGCCAAGATCCCCAGGGGGCGGTTGTGTACGAGCAGTACTTC.

The chain combines TRBV5-4 with TRBJ2-7; TRBD1 aligns across 8 bases. The CDR3 totals 14 residues. Germline lookup yields CDR1 SGHNT and CDR2 YYREEE (reference sequence). V shed 5 bases and J 3 bases; nucleotides not matched to a gene: 7. The CDR3 nucleotides read TGTGCCAGCAGTTCCCGGGACAGGCTCTACGAGCAGTACTTC. As protein: CASSSRDRLYEQYF.

V gene TRBV5-1 combines with J gene TRBJ2-3, with D unclear. The CDR3 contains 16 residues. The germline V gene has CDR1 SGHRS and CDR2 YFSETQ. V gave up 0 bases and J gave up 1 base, with 12 bases separating them. CDR3 amino acids: CASSLEALPRTDTQYF. CDR3 DNA sequence: TGCGCCAGCAGCTTGGAGGCACTCCCCCGCACAGATACGCAGTATTTT.

This chain connects TRBV7-9 to TRBJ1-1; tentatively, D is TRBD1 (5 bases). Germline CDR1 SEHNR, CDR2 FQNEAQ (reference sequence). The CDR3 length is 14 residues. Trimming shortened V by 5 bases and J by 0 bases, and 10 bases separated the two germline ends. CDR3 loop: CASSTGRMNTEAFF. The CDR3 coding sequence is TGTGCCAGCAGCACGGGACGGATGAACACTGAAGCTTTCTTT.

This clone was seen only a few times. V gene TRBV4-3 combines with J gene TRBJ2-3, with unresolved D. The CDR3 has 14 amino acids. Germline V lookup: CDR1 LGHNA, CDR2 YSLEER. V lost 0 bases, J lost 5 bases, and 9 bases lay in between. DNA for the CDR3: TGCGCCAGCAGCCAAGATAGTGGGTTAGATACGCAGTATTTT. As protein: CASSQDSGLDTQYF.

V is TRBV5-6 and J is TRBJ2-5; 8 positions agree with TRBD1. The CDR3 extends over 13 amino acids. Germline V CDR1 and CDR2: SGHDT, YYEEEE. Trimming cost V 4 bases and J 5 bases; bases outside gene matches: 4. The CDR3 spells CASSPGTGETQYF. The CDR3 region has the DNA TGTGCCAGCAGCCCCGGGACAGGCGAGACCCAGTACTTC. Combining the CDR3 with reference TRBV5-6 and TRBJ2-5 gives the whole variable domain DAGVTQSPTHLIKTRGQQVTLRCSPKSGHDTVSWYQQALGQGPQFIFQYYEEEERQRGNFPDRFSGHQFPNYSSELNVNALLLGDSALYLCASSPGTGETQYFGPGTRLLVL.

This chain joins TRBV13 and TRBJ2-5; 9 bases map to TRBD1. The CDR3 is 15 amino acids. Germline-derived CDR1 and CDR2 are PRHDT and FYEKMQ (reference sequence). V trimming: 4 bases; J trimming: 5 bases; junction bases outside the gene matches: 8. CDR3 in amino acids: CASSSGQGIGETQYF. The CDR3 DNA reads as TGTGCCAGCAGCTCCGGACAGGGGATAGGGGAGACCCAGTACTTC. Full variable domain (remainder filled in from reference TRBV13 and TRBJ2-5): AAGVIQSPRHLIKEKRETATLKCYPIPRHDTVYWYQQGPGQDPQFLISFYEKMQSDKGSIPDRFSAQQFSDYHSELNMSSLELGDSALYFCASSSGQGIGETQYFGPGTRLLVL.

This clone was detected a few times. The chain is built from TRBV29-1 and TRBJ2-3; no reliable D call. The length of the CDR3 is 15 residues. V was pared by 7 bases and J by 0 bases, with 17 bases between. Germline assignment: CDR1 SQVTM and CDR2 ANQGSEA. The CDR3 spells CSAERQLASTDTQYF. For the CDR3, the DNA is TGCAGCGCCGAGAGACAACTGGCTAGCACAGATACGCAGTATTTT.

This chain joins TRBV6-5 and TRBJ1-1; a weak D match, TRBD1 (5 bases). Trimming removed 5 bases at V and 2 bases at J, with 9 bases between. The CDR3 runs to 13 residues. Germline V gene sequence: CDR1 MNHEY, CDR2 SVGAGI. The CDR3 reads CASSQGFNTEAFF. The DNA for the CDR3 is TGTGCCAGCAGTCAGGGATTCAACACTGAAGCTTTCTTT.

The chain carries TRBV6-1 and TRBJ2-7, with D unclear. The CDR3 covers 17 residues. CDR1 MNHNS and CDR2 SASEGT come from the germline V gene. With 1 base removed from V and 0 bases from J, the gap between germline ends came to 16 bases. CDR3 loop: CASSEGPGRPSSYEQYF. The CDR3 nucleotides read TGTGCCAGCAGTGAAGGTCCAGGACGGCCGAGCTCCTACGAGCAGTACTTC.

J is TRBJ1-5 and V is TRBV28; D is undetermined. Germline CDR1 reads MDHEN; CDR2 reads SYDVKM. V lost 6 bases to trimming and J lost 1 base, with 10 bases between them. CDR3 size: 14 residues. CDR3 sequence reads: CASRDGRSNQPQHF. The CDR3 DNA reads TGTGCCAGCAGGGACGGACGAAGCAATCAGCCCCAGCATTTT.

V gene TRBV6-5 combines with J gene TRBJ2-1, with 9 bases fitting TRBD1. The V and J ends lost 8 bases and 1 base, in that order; junction bases with no gene match: 6. Germline-derived CDR1 and CDR2 are MNHEY and SVGAGI. The CDR3 sequence is 15 residues long. The CDR3 DNA reads as TGTGCCAGCCACGGACAGGGGAGGTCCTACAATGAGCAGTTCTTC. Protein: CASHGQGRSYNEQFF.

This clone came up a few times. The chain carries TRBV29-1 and TRBJ2-3; D not resolved. Germline CDR1 and CDR2: SQVTM and ANQGSEA. The CDR3 consists of 13 residues. V was clipped by 4 bases and J by 2 bases, with 10 bases between them. CDR3 sequence: CSVGFGSTDTQYF. The CDR3 DNA is TGCAGCGTTGGGTTCGGATCCACAGATACGCAGTATTTT.

The rearrangement joins TRBV29-1 to TRBJ2-1, with a tentative D call TRBD2 (5 bases). The CDR3 is made up of 12 amino acids. CDR1 SQVTM and CDR2 ANQGSEA come from the germline V gene. The V gene lost 7 bases and the J gene lost 4 bases, with 11 bases spanning the gap. In DNA, the CDR3 is TGCAGCGCCAAACGGGGTTACAATGAGCAGTTCTTC. Its translation: CSAKRGYNEQFF.

The chain has TRBV4-1 and TRBJ2-7; 7 bases align to TRBD1. CDR1 MGHRA and CDR2 YSYEKL come from the germline V gene. The CDR3 has 14 residues. V shed 1 base, J shed 5 bases, and the junction held 5 bases outside the gene matches. The CDR3 reads CASSQAPDRDEQYF. DNA for the CDR3: TGCGCCAGCAGCCAAGCCCCTGACAGGGACGAGCAGTACTTC.

The chain uses TRBV5-6 and TRBJ2-3; D is unresolved. The CDR3 is 12 residues long. Per germline, CDR1 SGHDT and CDR2 YYEEEE. Trimming stripped 4 bases from V and 4 bases from J, with 7 bases between. Here the CDR3 reads CASSAQADTQYF. The DNA of the CDR3 is TGTGCCAGCAGCGCACAAGCAGATACGCAGTATTTT.

V is TRBV18 and J is TRBJ2-7; D perhaps matches TRBD1 (5 bases). Germline CDR1 KGHSH, CDR2 LQKENI. V lost 3 bases, J lost 3 bases, and 15 bases lay in between. This CDR3 comprises 15 residues. CDR3 in amino acids: CASSPQGGWLYEQYF. CDR3 DNA: TGTGCCAGCTCACCCCAGGGCGGTTGGCTCTACGAGCAGTACTTC.

The chain is built from TRBV4-1 and TRBJ2-3; 7 bases are shared with TRBD2. V was pared by 0 bases and J by 2 bases, with 5 bases of the junction left unmatched. Germline values: CDR1 MGHRA, CDR2 YSYEKL. This CDR3 spans 16 amino acids. The CDR3 DNA reads TGCGCCAGCAGCCAAGAGGGAGCGGGGTTCACAGATACGCAGTATTTT. Amino acids: CASSQEGAGFTDTQYF.

This clone showed up just a few times. The rearrangement links TRBV10-3 to TRBJ2-7; 10 nucleotides match TRBD2. Germline V CDR1 and CDR2: ENHRY, SYGVKD. The CDR3 runs to 16 residues. After removal of 4 bases from V and 6 bases from J, the junction contained 12 bases not matched to a gene. The CDR3 DNA reads as TGTGCCATCAGTGGAAATCCGGGACTAGCGAGTCGCGAGCAGTACTTC. This gives the protein CAISGNPGLASREQYF.

This clone has just one count. The rearrangement uses TRBV5-6 and TRBJ1-2; D gene uncertain. CDR1 is SGHDT and CDR2 is YYEEEE in the germline V gene. CDR3 length equals 13 residues. V dropped 4 bases and J dropped 8 bases, with 15 bases sitting between them. Here the CDR3 reads CASSIGTTSGYTF. In DNA form, the CDR3 reads TGTGCCAGCAGCATCGGCACTACCTCGGGCTACACCTTC.

The chain joins TRBV11-2 to TRBJ2-7, with 7 positions matching TRBD2. The CDR3 runs 16 residues. The V gene's germline CDR1 is SGHAT and CDR2 FQNNGV. V shed 1 base and J 5 bases; nucleotides not matched to a gene: 11. The CDR3 here is CASSLGPRLAIDEQYF. The CDR3 nucleotides read TGTGCCAGCAGCTTAGGCCCCCGACTAGCTATCGACGAGCAGTACTTC.

V usage is TRBV29-1 and J usage is TRBJ1-1, with D maybe TRBD1 (6 bases). The germline V and J ends were trimmed by 7 bases and 0 bases, with 9 bases remaining between them. CDR1 and CDR2 (germline): SQVTM, ANQGSEA. CDR3 length: 12 residues. The CDR3 reads CSADSMNTEAFF. Here the CDR3 DNA reads TGCAGCGCGGACAGCATGAACACTGAAGCTTTCTTT.

V usage is TRBV2 and J usage is TRBJ1-1; TRBD1 might be the D (6 bases). The CDR3 loop spans 15 amino acids. Trimming took off 7 bases at V and 1 base at J, with 16 bases between the two ends. Germline CDR1 is SNHLY and CDR2 is FYNNEI. Written as DNA, the CDR3 is TGTGCCAGCATGGCCTCTTTCAGGGGGAACACTGAAGCTTTCTTT. Translated, it gives CASMASFRGNTEAFF. The full variable domain, with the rest looked up from reference TRBV2 and TRBJ1-1, is EPEVTQTPSHQVTQMGQEVILRCVPISNHLYFYWYRQILGQKVEFLVSFYNNEISEKSEIFDDQFSVERPDGSNFTLKIRSTKLEDSAMYFCASMASFRGNTEAFFGQGTRLTVV.

The gene calls are TRBV6-5 and TRBJ2-7, with D possibly TRBD1 on 7 matching bases. Trimming shortened V by 2 bases and J by 6 bases, and 11 bases separated the two germline ends. Looked up from germline, CDR1 is MNHEY and CDR2 is SVGAGI. The CDR3 runs to 13 residues. The DNA for the CDR3 is TGTGCCAGCAGTTACACGCAGGGGGGCGAGCAGTACTTC. Amino acids: CASSYTQGGEQYF.